Given below is one T cell receptor (beta chain) in context. RNA transcripts served as the template for amplifying TCR beta CDR3 regions. TCR CDR3 underwent first-round RT-PCR with the HTBI primer set. TCRdb reprocessed the multiplex PCR reads with MiXCR, giving one entry per CDR3 protein. The table includes 600,000 or so distinct CDR3 sequences, more than 13% detected once. Trimming took 2 bases from V and 0 from J, leaving 4 bases between them. Germline V gene lookup returns CDR1 MNHEY and CDR2 SVGAGI. CDR3 length equals 13 residues. Patients affected by ophthalmopathy presented a Clinical Activity Score of at least 3, a NOSPECS grade of at least 4, and disease duration below 3 months. The data were obtained in a study of T cells in Graves' hyperthyroidism and ophthalmopathy.

The source of this sequence is a woman under 30 with Graves' ophthalmopathy. The specimen sequenced was blood. The chain is built from TRBV6-5 and TRBJ2-5; D not certain. The CDR3 sequence: CASSYLYQETQYF. In DNA form, the CDR3 reads TGTGCCAGCAGTTACCTGTACCAAGAGACCCAGTACTTC.